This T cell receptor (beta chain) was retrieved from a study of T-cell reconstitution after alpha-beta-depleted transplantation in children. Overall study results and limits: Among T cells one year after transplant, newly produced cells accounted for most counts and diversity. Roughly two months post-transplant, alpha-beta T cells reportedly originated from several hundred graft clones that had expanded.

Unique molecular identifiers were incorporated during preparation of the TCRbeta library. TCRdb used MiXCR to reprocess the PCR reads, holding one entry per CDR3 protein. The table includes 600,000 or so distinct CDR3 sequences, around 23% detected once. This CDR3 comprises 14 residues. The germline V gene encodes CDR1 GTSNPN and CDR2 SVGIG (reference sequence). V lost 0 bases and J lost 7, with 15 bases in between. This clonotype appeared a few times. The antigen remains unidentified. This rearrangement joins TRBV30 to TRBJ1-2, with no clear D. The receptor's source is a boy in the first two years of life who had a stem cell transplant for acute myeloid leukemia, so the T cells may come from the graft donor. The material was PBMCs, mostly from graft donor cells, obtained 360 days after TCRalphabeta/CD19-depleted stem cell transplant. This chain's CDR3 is CAWSVRRTPPGYTF. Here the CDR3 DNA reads TGTGCCTGGAGTGTACGGCGGACTCCCCCTGGCTACACCTTC.